This TCR beta chain is from a study of regulatory T cells in long-lasting Graves disease. Study-wide context: Graves' cases, newly diagnosed, had used antithyroid drugs under 3 months.

This clonotype was found many times. Researchers made TCR beta libraries by using iRepertoire HTBI primers and running Arm-PCR on CDR3 regions. TCRdb redid the calling of the multiplex PCR reads with MiXCR, one entry per CDR3 protein. Of some 500,000 distinct CDR3 sequences in the sample, about 13% are singletons; the top ten hold roughly 10%. This sample's time point: newly diagnosed GD, antithyroid drugs for less than 3 months. PBMC RNA served as the TCR library source. American Thyroid Association guidelines served as the basis for diagnosing Graves' disease. The CDR3 is 12 amino acids. V was pared by 2 bases and J by 0 bases, with 1 base between. The V gene's germline CDR1 is LGHNT and CDR2 FRNRAP. These data also formed part of another study, on T cells in Graves' hyperthyroidism and ophthalmopathy. That study adds: First-round RT-PCR of the TCR CDR3 relied on the HTBI primer set.

V is TRBV12-5 and J is TRBJ1-1; no reliable D call. This receptor was obtained from a man aged 30 to 45 with Graves disease. The sequencing here drew on peripheral blood mononuclear cells (PBMCs), taken at new diagnosis, from a patient treated with antithyroid drugs. The chain's CDR3 is CASGLMNTEAFF. The DNA for the CDR3 is TGTGCTAGTGGTTTGATGAACACTGAAGCTTTCTTT.